Below, 26 T cell receptor beta chains from the same sample are listed, as sequenced in a study of blood T cell repertoires in COVID-19. Profiling relied on immunoSEQ multiplex PCR, and the TCRdb table lists in-frame clones only, not all of them. The sample lists around 60,000 clones; 72% were seen once. The sample was peripheral blood. Receptors originate from a woman in her 70s with COVID-19, enrolled during active disease.

This clone was counted a single time. The V gene is TRBV7-8, the J gene TRBJ2-5; TRBD2 is a possible D gene (5 bases). Trimming left V 3 bases short and J 4 bases short, with 18 bases between. This CDR3 contains 16 residues. Germline CDR1 SGHVS, CDR2 FQNEAQ. The CDR3 nucleotides read TGTGCCAGCAGCTTGGGCAGGACTTTAGCAATAGAGACCCAGTACTTC. Translation gives CASSLGRTLAIETQYF.

V usage is TRBV6-4 and J usage is TRBJ2-1; weak D call: TRBD2 (6 bases). The CDR3 runs 15 residues. V dropped 3 bases and J dropped 4 bases, with 13 bases sitting between them. Germline V gene lookup returns CDR1 MRHNA and CDR2 SNTAGT. The CDR3 loop is CASSEEGGRYNEQFF. As DNA, the CDR3 is TGTGCCAGCAGTGAGGAGGGAGGCAGATACAATGAGCAGTTCTTC.

In its sample, this clone was seen a few times. The rearrangement links TRBV21-1 to TRBJ1-1; the table gives TRBD1 as D, unverified against the DNA. TRBV21-1 is given as a pseudogene. The CDR3 consists of 16 residues. This chain's CDR3 is CASSKWKDRGSGEAFF. The DNA of the CDR3 is TGTGCCAGCAGCAAATGGAAGGACAGGGGATCCGGTGAAGCTTTCTTT.

The V call is TRBV19, the J call TRBJ2-1; D is ambiguous. Trimming took off 4 bases at V and 4 bases at J, with 11 bases between the two ends. Germline V gene sequence: CDR1 LNHDA, CDR2 SQIVND (reference sequence). This CDR3 has 14 amino acids. The chain's CDR3 is CASSNGGTYNEQFF. The DNA for the CDR3 is TGTGCCAGTAGTAATGGCGGAACTTACAATGAGCAGTTCTTC.

This clone has only one observation. The rearrangement uses TRBV4-3 and TRBJ2-3, with 8 bases fitting TRBD2. The CDR3 consists of 14 residues. V was clipped by 1 base and J by 6 bases; unmatched bases: 3. Germline V gene sequence: CDR1 LGHNA, CDR2 YSLEER. Written as DNA, the CDR3 is TGCGCCAGCAGCCAAGGGAGCGGGAGTGATACGCAGTATTTT. Encoded protein: CASSQGSGSDTQYF.

This clone was found a few times. The chain recombines TRBV7-9 with TRBJ1-2; a possible D gene is TRBD1 (5 bases). Germline V gene sequence: CDR1 SEHNR, CDR2 FQNEAQ (reference sequence). Trimming left V 3 bases short and J 1 base short, with 12 bases between. The CDR3 contains 15 residues. CDR3 protein: CASSLRQGGNYGYTF. The CDR3 nucleotides read TGTGCCAGCAGCTTGAGGCAGGGAGGTAACTATGGCTACACCTTC.

This clone was seen only a few times. V and J are TRBV7-3 and TRBJ1-2; D remains ambiguous. From germline, CDR1 is SGHTA and CDR2 FQGTGA. This CDR3 comprises 18 residues. V dropped 5 bases and J dropped 4 bases, with 26 bases sitting between them. The CDR3 sequence is CASSQTTATEKLPYGYTF. The CDR3 bases are TGTGCCAGCAGCCAAACCACAGCAACGGAAAAACTTCCCTATGGCTACACCTTC.

J is TRBJ2-7 and V is TRBV5-6; TRBD1 aligns across 11 bases. Germline V gene lookup returns CDR1 SGHDT and CDR2 YYEEEE. The CDR3 spans 15 residues. V was pared by 4 bases and J by 3 bases, with 6 bases of the junction left unmatched. DNA of the CDR3: TGTGCCAGCAGCCCGGACAGGGGGCAGAACTACGAGCAGTACGTC. Translating gives CASSPDRGQNYEQYV.

There are a few counts of this clone. This sequence joins TRBV7-9 and TRBJ2-3, with D possibly being TRBD2 (5 bases). V was trimmed by 0 bases and J by 4 bases, leaving 5 bases between them. Germline CDR1 is SEHNR and CDR2 is FQNEAQ (reference sequence). The CDR3 contains 13 residues. CDR3 residues: CASSLAGADTQYF. The CDR3 DNA reads as TGTGCCAGCAGCTTAGCGGGAGCAGATACGCAGTATTTT.

This chain uses TRBV13 with TRBJ2-1; 10 bases map to TRBD1. Trimming removed 0 bases from V and 9 bases from J; junction bases left unmatched: 8. The CDR3 runs 16 residues. From germline, CDR1 is PRHDT and CDR2 FYEKMQ (reference sequence). DNA for the CDR3: TGTGCCAGCAGCTTAGGCCGCGGACAGGGGGTCGGTGAGCAGTTCTTC. Its protein product is CASSLGRGQGVGEQFF.

The CDR3 nucleotides read TGTGCCAGCAGCGAGGGCTCTAGCGGTGCCATAGATACGCAGTATTTT. Translating it yields CASSEGSSGAIDTQYF. The chain employs TRBV11-1 and TRBJ2-3; 7 bases fit TRBD2. Germline CDR1 is SGHAT and CDR2 is FQDESV (reference sequence). The CDR3 covers 16 residues. The V gene end was trimmed by 5 bases and the J gene end by 5 bases; junction bases not matched to a gene: 13. The full variable domain, rest sourced from reference TRBV11-1 and TRBJ2-3, is EAEVAQSPRYKITEKSQAVAFWCDPISGHATLYWYRQILGQGPELLVQFQDESVVDDSQLPKDRFSAERLKGVDSTLKIQPAELGDSAMYLCASSEGSSGAIDTQYFGPGTRLTVL.

The V call is TRBV7-2, the J call TRBJ2-3; TRBD2 aligns across 14 bases. Germline values: CDR1 SGHTA, CDR2 FQGNSA. This CDR3 is built from 19 residues. The trim removed 5 bases at V and 0 bases at J, leaving 10 bases unmatched. CDR3 protein: CASSAPGLAGASSTDTQYF. The CDR3 DNA sequence: TGTGCCAGCAGCGCCCCGGGACTAGCGGGGGCCTCTAGCACAGATACGCAGTATTTT.

V is TRBV3-1 (or the pseudogene TRBV3-2) and J is TRBJ1-6, with no clear D. This CDR3 is 13 amino acids long. Germline CDR1 is LGHDT and CDR2 is YNNKEL (reference sequence). V was cut by 3 bases and J by 5 bases, with 5 bases left in between. CDR3 nucleotide sequence: TGTGCCAGCAGCCAGACTGATAATTCACCCCTCCACTTT. Translated, it gives CASSQTDNSPLHF.

The V gene is TRBV6-4, the J gene TRBJ1-5, with D possibly TRBD1 on 5 matching bases. The CDR3 is 13 amino acids. V was cut by 5 bases and J by 7 bases, with 12 bases left in between. Germline-derived CDR1 and CDR2 are MRHNA and SNTAGT. The chain's CDR3 is CASSLGGGQPQHF. CDR3 in DNA: TGTGCCAGCAGTCTGGGGGGAGGCCAGCCCCAGCATTTT.

Turning to this clone: In the same sample, other DNA sequences code for this CDR3. J is TRBJ2-3 and V is TRBV18, with 11 bases that match TRBD2. After removal of 3 bases from V and 2 bases from J, the junction contained 4 bases not matched to a gene. The CDR3 totals 16 residues. Germline lookup yields CDR1 KGHSH and CDR2 LQKENI. This chain's CDR3 is CASSPGTSGHTDTQYF. CDR3 nucleotide sequence: TGTGCCAGCTCACCGGGGACTAGCGGTCACACAGATACGCAGTATTTT.

V and J are TRBV4-1 and TRBJ1-5; D call uncertain. Between the trimmed V and J ends, which lost 5 bases and 9 bases, there was a span of 14 bases. CDR3 length: 13 residues. Per germline, CDR1 MGHRA and CDR2 YSYEKL. The CDR3 sequence is CASSTSPIGPQHF. The CDR3 bases are TGCGCCAGCAGCACCTCCCCTATTGGGCCCCAGCATTTT.

The CDR3 sequence: CASRRREGNEQFF. The CDR3 nucleotides read TGTGCCAGTAGAAGGCGGGAGGGCAATGAGCAGTTCTTC. The chain recombines TRBV19 with TRBJ2-1; 9 bases are shared with TRBD2. From germline, CDR1 is LNHDA and CDR2 SQIVND (reference sequence). This CDR3 contains 13 residues. V dropped 6 bases and J dropped 6; count of bases not matched to a gene: 3.

The CDR3 nucleotides are TGTGCCAGCAGTTTAGCCTCATCCGAATCTGAGCCCCAGCATTTT. It specifies CASSLASSESEPQHF. The genes are TRBV6-5 and TRBJ1-5, with no clear D. V lost 4 bases, J lost 8 bases, and 18 bases lay in between. The CDR3 has 15 residues. Germline loops: CDR1 MNHEY, CDR2 SVGAGI.

This chain connects TRBV7-9 to TRBJ2-3; D possibly corresponds to TRBD2 (7 bases). With 5 bases removed from V and 4 bases from J, the gap between germline ends came to 19 bases. Germline V gives CDR1 SEHNR, CDR2 FQNEAQ (reference sequence). This CDR3 comprises 16 residues. As DNA, the CDR3 is TGTGCCAGCAGCCTGCTGGGGGGGGCCGACTCAGATACGCAGTATTTT. Its protein product is CASSLLGGADSDTQYF.

The chain couples TRBV4-1 to TRBJ2-1, with 15 nucleotides matching TRBD2. Germline V gene data show CDR1 as MGHRA and CDR2 as YSYEKL. This CDR3 has 17 amino acids. The trim removed 4 bases at V and 11 bases at J, leaving 12 bases unmatched. The CDR3 region has the DNA TGCGCCAGCAGCCCCGAGTTCGGGACTAGCGGGGGGTTGAAGCAGTTCTTC. Translating gives CASSPEFGTSGGLKQFF.

The chain employs TRBV5-4 and TRBJ2-2; D is possibly TRBD2 (6 bases). V was pared by 0 bases and J by 8 bases, with 8 bases between. This CDR3 contains 13 residues. Germline V CDR1 and CDR2: SGHNT, YYREEE (reference sequence). The CDR3 region is CASSLAGGGELFF. In nucleotides, the CDR3 is TGTGCCAGCAGCTTGGCCGGAGGGGGGGAGCTGTTTTTT.

This sequence joins TRBV7-3 and TRBJ2-1; 8 bases are shared with TRBD2. This CDR3 has 17 amino acids. V shed 5 bases, J shed 0 bases, and the junction held 9 bases outside the gene matches. From germline, CDR1 is SGHTA and CDR2 FQGTGA. As DNA, the CDR3 is TGTGCCAGCAGCCCTAGACTAGCGCAGAGCTCCTACAATGAGCAGTTCTTC. Amino acids: CASSPRLAQSSYNEQFF.

This clone was seen once. The chain employs TRBV6-1 and TRBJ2-1, with TRBD2 matching over 8 bases. The CDR3 is made up of 18 amino acids. With V trimmed by 2 bases and J by 7 bases, 16 bases remained unmatched. CDR1 is MNHNS and CDR2 is SASEGT in the germline V gene. Here the CDR3 reads CASSERASGLLRGNEQFF. CDR3 in DNA: TGTGCCAGCAGTGAAAGGGCTAGCGGGCTCCTCCGTGGGAATGAGCAGTTCTTC.

CDR3 amino acids: CASSLAATETQYF. The CDR3 DNA reads as TGTGCCAGCAGCTTAGCGGCAACAGAGACCCAGTACTTC. This sequence joins TRBV7-2 and TRBJ2-5; D gene unclear. The germline CDR1 and CDR2 sequences are SGHTA and FQGNSA. V was pared by 0 bases and J by 4 bases, with 6 bases between. This CDR3 is 13 amino acids long.

V gene TRBV5-6 combines with J gene TRBJ1-1, with unresolved D. This CDR3 contains 15 residues. Germline V gene sequence: CDR1 SGHDT, CDR2 YYEEEE. With 2 bases removed from V and 1 base from J, the gap between germline ends came to 12 bases. The CDR3 nucleotides are TGTGCCAGCAGCTTTGCAGGTGGCACGAACACTGAAGCTTTCTTT. It specifies CASSFAGGTNTEAFF.

On this clone itself: At the DNA level, this CDR3 is encoded by other sequences in the same sample as well. This sequence joins TRBV5-1 and TRBJ2-5; TRBD1 agrees at 8 bases. The CDR3 totals 14 residues. With 4 bases clipped from V and 2 bases from J, the junction kept 4 bases outside the gene matches. Germline V gene lookup returns CDR1 SGHRS and CDR2 YFSETQ. CDR3 amino acids: CASSLQGAQETQYF. As DNA, the CDR3 is TGCGCCAGCAGCCTCCAGGGGGCTCAAGAGACCCAGTACTTC.